The 30 T cell receptor beta chains in this list originate from one sample, sequenced in a study of blood T cell repertoires in COVID-19. TCRdb's copy holds only in-frame clones and misses some; the assay was immunoSEQ multiplex PCR. The sample consists of about 200,000 clones, 90% of them appearing once. Input material: PBMCs or T cells enriched from blood (not recorded which). These receptors originate from a young man who had recovered from COVID-19.

The J gene is TRBJ2-1, the V gene TRBV11-3, with 9 bases identical to TRBD2. The ends lost 4 bases at V and 8 bases at J; junction bases unmatched: 9. Germline-derived CDR1 and CDR2 are SGHNT and YENEEA. The CDR3 consists of 15 residues. The CDR3 sequence is CASSSRGSGSYEQFF. DNA for the CDR3: TGTGCCAGCAGCTCCCGGGGTAGCGGGAGCTATGAGCAGTTCTTC.

Comment on this clone: The sample contains more than one DNA sequence encoding this CDR3. V gene TRBV18 combines with J gene TRBJ1-5, with D possibly being TRBD1 (6 bases). The V and J ends lost 5 bases and 3 bases respectively, with 8 bases between them. The CDR3 sequence is 13 residues long. Per the germline V gene, CDR1 is KGHSH and CDR2 is LQKENI. The CDR3 sequence is CASSEGVNQPQHF. The CDR3 DNA sequence: TGTGCCAGCTCAGAGGGGGTCAATCAGCCCCAGCATTTT.

The gene calls are TRBV6-5 and TRBJ2-7; the D gene is possibly TRBD2 (5 bases). Germline loops: CDR1 MNHEY, CDR2 SVGAGI. V lost 0 bases to trimming and J lost 2 bases, with 11 bases between them. The CDR3 sequence is 15 residues long. Here the CDR3 reads CASSYSRVPTYEQYF. CDR3 DNA sequence: TGTGCCAGCAGTTACTCGAGGGTCCCTACCTACGAGCAGTACTTC.

The chain is built from TRBV21-1 and TRBJ1-6; the D segment call TRBD1 is taken from the table without a DNA check. TRBV21-1 is a listed pseudogene. The CDR3 runs 17 residues. For the CDR3, the DNA is TGTGCCAGCAGCAAGTCCGGACAGCGCTCCTATAATTCACCCCTCCACTTT. Its protein product is CASSKSGQRSYNSPLHF.

The CDR3 nucleotides read TGTGCCAGCAGTTACACAGGGGCCCCCTACGAGCAGTACTTC. Amino acids: CASSYTGAPYEQYF. This rearrangement joins TRBV2 to TRBJ2-7, with 7 bases aligning to TRBD1. In germline, CDR1 is SNHLY, CDR2 FYNNEI. The CDR3 contains 14 residues. Trimming at V came to 5 bases and at J to 2 bases, leaving 6 bases not matched to a gene.

The J gene is TRBJ1-5, the V gene TRBV3-1 (or the pseudogene TRBV3-2); 9 nucleotides align to TRBD1. Trimming at V came to 1 base and at J to 7 bases, leaving 5 bases not matched to a gene. The CDR3 runs to 15 residues. CDR1 and CDR2 (germline): LGHDT, YNNKEL (reference sequence). The CDR3 protein is CASSQGTGGFQPQHF. The CDR3 DNA reads TGTGCCAGCAGCCAAGGAACAGGGGGCTTCCAGCCCCAGCATTTT.

The count of this clone is one. The J gene is TRBJ2-7, the V gene TRBV11-2; 7 bases are shared with TRBD1. The CDR3 has 15 residues. The germline V gene has CDR1 SGHAT and CDR2 FQNNGV. With V trimmed by 1 base and J by 5 bases, 8 bases remained unmatched. The chain's CDR3 is CASSLGQNRGHEQYF. The CDR3 DNA reads TGTGCCAGCAGCTTAGGACAGAACAGGGGTCACGAGCAGTACTTC.

The chain joins TRBV21-1 to TRBJ1-1; TRBD1 was called by the table and not checked on the DNA. TRBV21-1 is a documented pseudogene. CDR3 length: 15 residues. In nucleotides, the CDR3 is TGTGCCAGCAGCAAAGGCCAGGCCATGAACACTGAAGCTTTCTTT. It specifies CASSKGQAMNTEAFF.

The rearrangement links TRBV11-2 to TRBJ2-1, with D unresolved. The CDR3 spans 13 residues. Germline assignment: CDR1 SGHAT and CDR2 FQNNGV. Trimming pared 1 base from V and 6 bases from J, leaving 7 bases between. The CDR3 DNA is TGTGCCAGCAGCTTAGGACACGGCAATGAGCAGTTCTTC. It is translated as CASSLGHGNEQFF.

Turning to this clone: The same CDR3 can be traced to other DNA sequences in this sample. This sequence joins TRBV29-1 and TRBJ1-1; 8 bases agree with TRBD1. This CDR3 contains 12 residues. V was clipped by 6 bases and J by 1 base; unmatched bases: 1. The germline V gene has CDR1 SQVTM and CDR2 ANQGSEA. This CDR3 reads CSVGQANTEAFF. In DNA, the CDR3 is TGCAGCGTGGGACAGGCGAACACTGAAGCTTTCTTT.

This chain uses TRBV19 with TRBJ2-1; D might be TRBD2 (5 bases). The CDR3 has 13 amino acids. Between the trimmed V and J ends, which lost 6 bases and 7 bases, there was a span of 13 bases. Germline assignment: CDR1 LNHDA and CDR2 SQIVND (reference sequence). For the CDR3, the DNA is TGTGCCAGTAGCGTTCTACCGGGGAATGAGCAGTTCTTC. Translation gives CASSVLPGNEQFF.

The chain has TRBV5-1 and TRBJ2-5; 8 nucleotides agree with TRBD1. Losses at the gene ends were 3 bases for V and 5 bases for J; bases not matched to a gene: 9. The CDR3 length is 15 residues. The germline V gene has CDR1 SGHRS and CDR2 YFSETQ. DNA of the CDR3: TGCGCCAGCAGCTACGACAGGGGCTTGGGGGAGACCCAGTACTTC. Residues: CASSYDRGLGETQYF.

The V and J genes are TRBV2 and TRBJ2-1; 11 bases are a match to TRBD2. In germline, CDR1 is SNHLY, CDR2 FYNNEI. The CDR3 runs 14 residues. The V gene end was trimmed by 8 bases and the J gene end by 1 base; junction bases not matched to a gene: 1. This CDR3 reads CASLAGGSYNEQFF. The CDR3 DNA reads as TGTGCCAGCCTAGCGGGGGGTTCCTACAATGAGCAGTTCTTC. The whole variable domain, filled in from reference TRBV2 and TRBJ2-1, reads EPEVTQTPSHQVTQMGQEVILRCVPISNHLYFYWYRQILGQKVEFLVSFYNNEISEKSEIFDDQFSVERPDGSNFTLKIRSTKLEDSAMYFCASLAGGSYNEQFFGPGTRLTVL.

This rearrangement joins TRBV4-1 to TRBJ2-2; tentative D call: TRBD1 (5 bases). The CDR3 has 14 amino acids. Trimming shortened V by 6 bases and J by 7 bases, and 15 bases separated the two germline ends. Germline CDR1 and CDR2: MGHRA and YSYEKL. Here the CDR3 DNA reads TGCGCCAGCAGGCAAACCAGGGTGGGCGGGGAGCTGTTTTTT. This gives the protein CASRQTRVGGELFF.

This rearrangement joins TRBV4-3 to TRBJ2-7; D possibly corresponds to TRBD2 (6 bases). Germline CDR1 LGHNA, CDR2 YSLEER. The CDR3 is 16 residues long. The V and J ends lost 0 bases and 1 base respectively, with 13 bases between them. The CDR3 reads CASSQDRAGTSYEQYF. The CDR3 DNA sequence: TGCGCCAGCAGCCAAGATCGGGCAGGGACTTCCTACGAGCAGTACTTC.

This clone came up a few times. V usage is TRBV27 and J usage is TRBJ2-7; 10 bases agree with TRBD2. The CDR3 runs 15 residues. Germline assignment: CDR1 MNHEY and CDR2 SMNVEV (reference sequence). V lost 5 bases to trimming and J lost 4 bases; unmatched junction nucleotides: 8. The CDR3 sequence is CASSTTGTSVYEQYF. The CDR3 DNA reads TGTGCCAGCAGTACTACGGGGACTAGCGTTTACGAGCAGTACTTC.

This rearrangement joins TRBV7-2 to TRBJ1-1; 8 bases match TRBD1. V was pared by 9 bases and J by 0 bases, with 12 bases of the junction left unmatched. Germline values: CDR1 SGHTA, CDR2 FQGNSA. The CDR3 totals 16 residues. CDR3: CARAGRTGRMNTEAFF. The DNA for the CDR3 is TGTGCCAGGGCCGGTAGGACAGGGCGCATGAACACTGAAGCTTTCTTT.

This chain uses TRBV28 with TRBJ2-7, with D tentatively TRBD2 (6 bases). The germline V and J ends were trimmed by 6 bases and 7 bases, with 13 bases remaining between them. The CDR3 spans 12 residues. CDR1 and CDR2 (germline): MDHEN, SYDVKM. CDR3 sequence: CASRTGGVEQYF. The DNA of the CDR3 is TGTGCCAGCAGGACGGGCGGGGTAGAGCAGTACTTC.

This clone was found a few times. The chain combines TRBV11-2 with TRBJ2-2; 9 nucleotides agree with TRBD2. V gave up 3 bases and J gave up 3 bases; unmatched junction bases: 14. The CDR3 has 19 amino acids. Germline loops: CDR1 SGHAT, CDR2 FQNNGV. The CDR3 bases are TGTGCCAGCAGCTTGTCAATTTGGCGCGGGAGGGCTTACACCGGGGAGCTGTTTTTT. This translates into CASSLSIWRGRAYTGELFF.

V is TRBV7-2 and J is TRBJ2-1; TRBD1 matches at 10 bases. This CDR3 comprises 16 residues. V shed 5 bases and J 4 bases; nucleotides not matched to a gene: 8. Germline V gives CDR1 SGHTA, CDR2 FQGNSA. In nucleotides, the CDR3 is TGTGCCAGCAGCCGGACAGGGGGTTTGGTGTACAATGAGCAGTTCTTC. Its translation: CASSRTGGLVYNEQFF.

The chain carries TRBV2 and TRBJ1-5; D is uncertain. The CDR3 loop spans 14 amino acids. V lost 4 bases and J lost 6, with 13 bases in between. Germline CDR1 is SNHLY and CDR2 is FYNNEI. The DNA for the CDR3 is TGTGCCAGCAGTGCGGCAACGGGAAGTCAGCCCCAGCATTTT. Protein product: CASSAATGSQPQHF.

This clone was observed a single time. The rearrangement links TRBV28 to TRBJ2-1, with 13 bases lining up with TRBD2. CDR3 size: 19 residues. The ends lost 4 bases at V and 4 bases at J; junction bases unmatched: 13. Germline V gives CDR1 MDHEN, CDR2 SYDVKM. The CDR3 sequence: CASSSPTSGRVLRYNEQFF. DNA for the CDR3: TGTGCCAGCAGTTCCCCTACTAGCGGGAGGGTTTTGAGATACAATGAGCAGTTCTTC. Based on the CDR3 plus reference TRBV28 and TRBJ2-1, the full variable domain is DVKVTQSSRYLVKRTGEKVFLECVQDMDHENMFWYRQDPGLGLRLIYFSYDVKMKEKGDIPEGYSVSREKKERFSLILESASTNQTSMYLCASSSPTSGRVLRYNEQFFGPGTRLTVL.

The CDR3 is CASSQEHVAGTFYEQYF. The CDR3 DNA is TGCGCCAGCAGCCAAGAGCACGTAGCGGGAACCTTCTACGAGCAGTACTTC. This chain uses TRBV4-3 with TRBJ2-7, with 8 bases identical to TRBD2. The CDR3 spans 17 residues. V lost 0 bases to trimming and J lost 3 bases; unmatched junction nucleotides: 10. Germline assignment: CDR1 LGHNA and CDR2 YSLEER.

The chain has TRBV7-9 and TRBJ1-1; TRBD1 is a possible D gene (5 bases). Trimming took off 4 bases at V and 3 bases at J, with 21 bases between the two ends. The V gene's germline CDR1 is SEHNR and CDR2 FQNEAQ (reference sequence). There are 17 residues in the CDR3. In DNA, the CDR3 is TGTGCCAGCAGCTCTCCATTCAGTTTGGGAGGGGACACTGAAGCTTTCTTT. It specifies CASSSPFSLGGDTEAFF.

CDR3 sequence reads: CASSFSRSYEQYF. The DNA for the CDR3 is TGTGCCAGCAGCTTCTCCAGAAGCTACGAGCAGTACTTC. This sequence joins TRBV5-6 and TRBJ2-7; D uncertain. This CDR3 comprises 13 residues. The V gene lost 2 bases and the J gene lost 3 bases, with 9 bases spanning the gap. Germline values: CDR1 SGHDT, CDR2 YYEEEE.

The V gene is TRBV6-2 or TRBV6-3, the J gene TRBJ2-7; TRBD2 might be the D (6 bases). Trimming cost V 0 bases and J 5 bases, with 11 bases left between them. This CDR3 is built from 14 residues. The germline CDR1 and CDR2 sequences are MNHEY and SVGEGT. The CDR3, as DNA: TGTGCCAGCAGTTACTCTCGGGGGTTCGACGAGCAGTACTTC. Protein product: CASSYSRGFDEQYF.

This rearrangement joins TRBV28 to TRBJ1-5; a possible D gene is TRBD1 (5 bases). Germline lookup yields CDR1 MDHEN and CDR2 SYDVKM. V lost 4 bases to trimming and J lost 4 bases, with 20 bases between them. CDR3 length equals 17 residues. This CDR3 reads CASSSYSDRKDNQPQHF. CDR3 nucleotides: TGTGCCAGCAGTTCATACAGCGACAGAAAAGATAATCAGCCCCAGCATTTT.

The V and J genes are TRBV29-1 and TRBJ2-2; 7 bases map to TRBD1. Germline values: CDR1 SQVTM, CDR2 ANQGSEA. CDR3 length equals 14 residues. V lost 6 bases, J lost 1 base, and 5 bases stayed unmatched. DNA for the CDR3: TGCAGCGTGAGGGGACAGAGGAACACCGGGGAGCTGTTTTTT. The encoded protein is CSVRGQRNTGELFF.

The chain uses TRBV4-3 and TRBJ1-5; D is perhaps TRBD1 (5 bases). The CDR3 is made up of 15 amino acids. V was shortened by 1 base and J by 4 bases, with 11 bases between the two germline ends. Germline CDR1 and CDR2: LGHNA and YSLEER. CDR3 DNA: TGCGCCAGCAGCCAAGTGGCAGGGACTAATCAGCCCCAGCATTTT. Translating it yields CASSQVAGTNQPQHF.

The rearrangement joins TRBV7-6 to TRBJ2-3; D gene uncertain. V was clipped by 0 bases and J by 2 bases, with 3 bases between them. CDR3 size: 13 residues. From germline, CDR1 is SGHVS and CDR2 FNYEAQ. The CDR3 bases are TGTGCCAGCAGCTTAGCTTACACAGATACGCAGTATTTT. This codes for CASSLAYTDTQYF.